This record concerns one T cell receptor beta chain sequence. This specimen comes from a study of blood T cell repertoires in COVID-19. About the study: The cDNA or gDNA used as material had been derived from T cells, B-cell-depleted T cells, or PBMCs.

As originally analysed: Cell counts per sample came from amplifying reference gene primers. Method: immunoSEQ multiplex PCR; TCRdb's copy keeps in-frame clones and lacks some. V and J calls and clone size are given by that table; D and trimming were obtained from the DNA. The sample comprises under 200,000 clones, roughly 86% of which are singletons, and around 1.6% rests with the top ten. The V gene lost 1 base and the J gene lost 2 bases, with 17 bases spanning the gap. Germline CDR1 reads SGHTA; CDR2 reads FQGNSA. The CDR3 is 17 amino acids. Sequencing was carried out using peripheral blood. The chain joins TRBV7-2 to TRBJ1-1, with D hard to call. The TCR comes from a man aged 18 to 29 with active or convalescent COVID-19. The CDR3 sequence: CASSLVFYRQVNTEAFF. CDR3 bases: TGTGCCAGCAGCTTAGTCTTCTATCGACAAGTAAACACTGAAGCTTTCTTT.